These T cell receptor beta chains were read from a single sample in a study of blood T cell repertoires in COVID-19. Libraries were prepared by immunoSEQ multiplex PCR; TCRdb keeps only in-frame clonotypes and omits some of them. This table holds about 220,000 clones, 80% found once. The specimen sequenced was peripheral blood. The source of these receptors is a human donor in a cohort sampled during active COVID-19. Both conserved end residues are part of each CDR3. A D gene is named only where the DNA matches it firmly. Clone size is not always given. Where it is, it says once, few, many or a class for expanded clones.

TRBD1	TRBV2	-	TRBJ1-1	TGTGCCAGCAGCGCGACAGGGGGCTGGACTGAAGCTTTCTTT	CASSATGGWTEAFF
-	TRBV21-1	-	TRBJ1-5	TGTGCCAGCAGCGAAGGGGACAGAATTCAGCCCCAGCATTTT	CASSEGDRIQPQHF
-	TRBV10-2	-	TRBJ1-5	TGCGCCAGCAGTGAAAGCGGGAATAGCAATCAGCCCCAGCATTTT	CASSESGNSNQPQHF
TRBD2	TRBV3-1/TRBV3-2	-	TRBJ2-7	TGTGCCAGCAGCCAAGAGTCTAGCGGTCTCTGGTACGAGCAGTACTTC	CASSQESSGLWYEQYF
TRBD1	TRBV28	-	TRBJ1-4	TGTGCCAGCAGTTTAGCAGGGGGAGGAAATGAAAAACTGTTTTTT	CASSLAGGGNEKLFF
TRBD1	TRBV7-9	-	TRBJ1-1	TGTGCCAGCAGCCGACAGGGGCCTCTGAACACTGAAGCTTTCTTT	CASSRQGPLNTEAFF
TRBD2	TRBV7-9	-	TRBJ2-3	TGTGCCAGCAGCTCCACTAGCGGGAGTTTAGATACGCAGTATTTT	CASSSTSGSLDTQYF
TRBD1	TRBV5-1	once	TRBJ1-6	TGCGCCAGCAGCTCAGGGACAGTGAGCTCCTATAATTCACCCCTCCACTTT	CASSSGTVSSYNSPLHF
-	TRBV9	once	TRBJ2-3	TGTGCCAGCAGCGTAGAACAGGGTACAGATACGCAGTATTTT	CASSVEQGTDTQYF
TRBD1	TRBV19	-	TRBJ1-1	TGTGCCAGTACCTTGACAGGGGGCAACACTGAAGCTTTCTTT	CASTLTGGNTEAFF
TRBD1	TRBV10-3	-	TRBJ2-5	TGTGCCATCAGGGATCCCGGGACAGGCCAAGAGACCCAGTACTTC	CAIRDPGTGQETQYF
-	TRBV6-4	-	TRBJ1-2	TGTGCCAGCAGCCCCCAGGGCAACTATGGCTACACCTTC	CASSPQGNYGYTF
TRBD2	TRBV6-6	-	TRBJ2-7	TGTGCCAGCAGTCCCGGGGGGGACGAGCAGTACTTC	CASSPGGDEQYF
TRBD2	TRBV3-1/TRBV3-2	-	TRBJ2-5	TGTGCCCAGCACCCGGGGGGGACCCAGTACTTC	CAQHPGGTQYF
TRBD1	TRBV3-1/TRBV3-2	-	TRBJ2-1	TGTGCCAGCAGCCAAGGGACAGGAGACAATGAGCAGTTCTTC	CASSQGTGDNEQFF
TRBD2	TRBV7-9	-	TRBJ2-1	TGTGCCAGCAGCCCGGGACTAGCGGGATACAATGAGCAGTTCTTC	CASSPGLAGYNEQFF
TRBD1	TRBV7-9	-	TRBJ2-7	TGTGCCAGCACGGAGGGACAGGTCTCCTACGAGCAGTACTTC	CASTEGQVSYEQYF
TRBD1	TRBV2	-	TRBJ1-4	TGTGCCAGCACCAGGGGGGTTGAAAAACTGTTTTTT	CASTRGVEKLFF
TRBD1	TRBV5-8	-	TRBJ1-5	TGTGCCAGCAGCTCGGACAGGGGGGGCCAGCCCCAGCATTTT	CASSSDRGGQPQHF
-	TRBV7-2	-	TRBJ2-5	TGTGCCAGCAGCCGCTGGGCAGGAGGGGAGACCCAGTACTTC	CASSRWAGGETQYF
TRBD1	TRBV10-3	-	TRBJ2-7	TGTGCCATATCCGGGACAGGGACCTACGAGCAGTACTTC	CAISGTGTYEQYF
-	TRBV4-3	-	TRBJ2-1	TGCGCCAGCAGCCAGGAGGGAATTAACAATGAGCAGTTCTTC	CASSQEGINNEQFF
-	TRBV5-1	-	TRBJ1-3	TGCGCCAGCAGCCCACAGGGTACTGGAAACACCATATATTTT	CASSPQGTGNTIYF
TRBD2	TRBV6-6	-	TRBJ2-5	TGTGCCAGCAGTCCGACTAGCGGGATCGAGACCCAGTACTTC	CASSPTSGIETQYF
TRBD2	TRBV15	-	TRBJ2-2	TGTGCCACCAGCAGAGGACTAGCGGCGAACACCGGGGAGCTGTTTTTT	CATSRGLAANTGELFF
TRBD1	TRBV19	many	TRBJ2-7	TGTGCCAGTAGTATACGAGGGGGCTGGTCGGACGAGCAGTACTTC	CASSIRGGWSDEQYF
TRBD1	TRBV13	-	TRBJ1-2	TGTGCCAGCAGCTTACGACAGGGGAACTATGGCTACACCTTC	CASSLRQGNYGYTF
-	TRBV5-6	few	TRBJ2-5	TGTGCCAGCAGCTTGGTACAGGGTCTAGAGACCCAGTACTTC	CASSLVQGLETQYF
-	TRBV29-1	-	TRBJ1-1	TGCAGCGTTGGGCGGCGGAACACTGAAGCTTTCTTT	CSVGRRNTEAFF
-	TRBV11-2	-	TRBJ2-2	TGTGCCAGCAGCTTGACAGATTCGAACACCGGGGAGCTGTTTTTT	CASSLTDSNTGELFF
TRBD1	TRBV2	-	TRBJ1-1	TGTGCCAGCAGGTTGACAGGGTTGAACACTGAAGCTTTCTTT	CASRLTGLNTEAFF
-	TRBV28	-	TRBJ1-2	TGTGCCAGCAGTTTTTCCGGGTCCCGTCGACCGGTTAACTATGGCTACACCTTC	CASSFSGSRRPVNYGYTF
-	TRBV3-1/TRBV3-2	few	TRBJ2-1	TGTGCCAGCAGCCCACTTGCAGGGGGCCGCGGGGGAAGCTCCTACAATGAGCAGTTCTTC	CASSPLAGGRGGSSYNEQFF
TRBD2	TRBV30	-	TRBJ2-7	TGTGCCTGGAGTGTAACGACAGCGGGATCCGAGCAGTACTTC	CAWSVTTAGSEQYF
-	TRBV24-1	-	TRBJ2-3	TGTGCCACCAGTGATTCAACAGCCCAAGATACGCAGTATTTT	CATSDSTAQDTQYF
TRBD2	TRBV6-5	-	TRBJ2-5	TGTGCCAGCAGTTACCGACGACTAGCGGGGAGAGAGACCCAGTACTTC	CASSYRRLAGRETQYF
-	TRBV3-1/TRBV3-2	few	TRBJ1-2	TGTGCCAGCAGCCAAGATTTCCAGGGCCTCTATGGCTACACCTTC	CASSQDFQGLYGYTF
-	TRBV7-9	-	TRBJ2-1	TGTGCCAGCAGCTTAGCCCCTAATGAGCAGTTCTTC	CASSLAPNEQFF
-	TRBV2	-	TRBJ1-5	TGTGCCAGCAGTGAAGTGCGGGGGAATCAGCCCCAGCATTTT	CASSEVRGNQPQHF
-	TRBV5-8	once	TRBJ1-2	TGTGCCAGCAGCCGGTGGGGGCCTTATGGCTACACCTTC	CASSRWGPYGYTF
TRBD1	TRBV15	-	TRBJ1-2	TGTGCCACCAGCCCACGGAGGGGGGACAGGGCCGGCTACACCTTC	CATSPRRGDRAGYTF
-	TRBV24-1	few	TRBJ1-3	TGTGCCACCAGTGACCCGGGAGGGAGCTCTGGAAACACCATATATTTT	CATSDPGGSSGNTIYF
-	TRBV30	-	TRBJ1-2	TGTGCCTGGGGCCGAGAGTCGGCGGAGTATGGCTACACCTTC	CAWGRESAEYGYTF
-	TRBV15	-	TRBJ1-4	TGTGCCACCAGCAGTGTGTGGGGGCTGGGGGATGAAAAACTGTTTTTT	CATSSVWGLGDEKLFF
-	TRBV15	-	TRBJ1-3	TGTGCCACCAGCAGAGACCGGACAGATATCTCTGGAAACACCATATATTTT	CATSRDRTDISGNTIYF
-	TRBV15	once	TRBJ1-2	TGTGCCACCAGCAGAGACGGCTATGGCTACACCTTC	CATSRDGYGYTF
-	TRBV9	-	TRBJ2-1	TGTGCCAGCAGCGTAGCTAGCACCTACAATGAGCAGTTCTTC	CASSVASTYNEQFF
TRBD2	TRBV4-2	-	TRBJ2-7	TGTGCCAGCAGCCAAGTCCTAGCGGGGTCCTCCTACGAGCAGTACTTC	CASSQVLAGSSYEQYF
TRBD1	TRBV12-5	-	TRBJ1-1	TGTGCTAGTGGACTGGGACAGAGGGTAACTGAAGCTTTCTTT	CASGLGQRVTEAFF
-	TRBV1	-	TRBJ1-3	TGCACCAGCAGCCAAGACGGGACAGGCTCTGGAAACACCATATATTTT	CTSSQDGTGSGNTIYF
-	TRBV28	-	TRBJ2-3	TGTGCCAGCAGTTCGGGACAACACACAGATACGCAGTATTTT	CASSSGQHTDTQYF
-	TRBV27	-	TRBJ2-2	TGTGCCAGCTCCCTTAAGGTGCGGCGAAGCACCGGGGAGCTGTTTTTT	CASSLKVRRSTGELFF
TRBD1	TRBV2	-	TRBJ1-5	TGTGCCACGTCACCGGGACAGACTTACAATCAGCCCCAGCATTTT	CATSPGQTYNQPQHF
-	TRBV27	few	TRBJ1-1	TGTGCCAGCGCCTCCTTGATGAGGATGGGCACTGAAGCTTTCTTT	CASASLMRMGTEAFF
TRBD1	TRBV7-2	-	TRBJ2-7	TGTGCCAGCAGCTTTGGACAGGGGGCGAGGGAGCAGTACTTC	CASSFGQGAREQYF
-	TRBV7-2	-	TRBJ2-7	TGTGCCAGCAGCCTCCCCCTCTCGGAGCAGTACTTC	CASSLPLSEQYF
-	TRBV6-5	-	TRBJ2-2	TGTGCCAGCAGTCCCCGCAGGGTGAACACCGGGGAGCTGTTTTTT	CASSPRRVNTGELFF